The subject of this entry is one T cell receptor beta chain. A J-beta primer mix and a sample-barcoded 5' primer were used in a second PCR of about 7 to 12 cycles. Unique molecular identifiers of 12 random nucleotides labeled each cDNA. TCRdb independently ran MiXCR on the 5' RACE reads; one entry per CDR3 protein. Counted here are about 670,000 distinct CDR3 sequences, around 41% occurring once; the ten biggest clones make up about 32%. This record comes from a study of blood T cells in healthy people across ages. Each sample yielded at least 6 micrograms of PBMC total RNA. The CDR3 consists of 14 residues. From germline, CDR1 is DFQATT and CDR2 SNEGSKA (reference sequence). The trim removed 5 bases at V and 2 bases at J, leaving 4 bases unmatched.

This TCR derives from a man older than 75 in good health. The V call is TRBV20-1, the J call TRBJ2-1; the match to TRBD2 covers 9 bases. Sequenced material: blood. CDR3 in DNA: TGCAGTGCTTTAGCGGGAGTCCCCTACAATGAGCAGTTCTTC. Amino acid sequence: CSALAGVPYNEQFF.